The 26 T cell receptor beta chains presented below share a single source sample, sequenced in a study of T cells after somatic rescue of genetic block. Produced via immunoSEQ multiplex PCR; TCRdb's table is partial and in-frame only. The sample lists tens of thousands of clones, approximately 91% occurring once. The source material was peripheral blood mononuclear cells (PBMCs). All receptors come from a man aged 30-40 years.

The V and J genes are TRBV27 and TRBJ2-1, with TRBD1 as a possible D gene (6 bases). Trimming stripped 5 bases from V and 2 bases from J, with 16 bases between. From germline, CDR1 is MNHEY and CDR2 SMNVEV (reference sequence). The CDR3 runs 16 residues. This CDR3 is CASSKGDGDTYNEQFF. The CDR3 bases are TGTGCCAGCAGTAAAGGGGACGGGGACACCTACAATGAGCAGTTCTTC.

This chain links TRBV5-1 with TRBJ2-3; the match to TRBD2 covers 8 bases. The CDR3 is 17 amino acids. V lost 3 bases, J lost 3 bases, and 12 bases stayed unmatched. CDR1 is SGHRS and CDR2 is YFSETQ in the germline V gene. CDR3 loop: CASSSPVKRERTDTQYF. In DNA, the CDR3 is TGCGCCAGCAGCTCCCCCGTCAAGCGGGAGAGAACAGATACGCAGTATTTT. Together with reference TRBV5-1 and TRBJ2-3, the CDR3 gives the full variable domain: KAGVTQTPRYLIKTRGQQVTLSCSPISGHRSVSWYQQTPGQGLQFLFEYFSETQRNKGNFPGRFSGRQFSNSRSEMNVSTLELGDSALYLCASSSPVKRERTDTQYFGPGTRLTVL.

This chain connects TRBV6-1 to TRBJ2-5; unclear D gene. The CDR3 covers 12 residues. Germline V gene data show CDR1 as MNHNS and CDR2 as SASEGT. V was cut by 2 bases and J by 6 bases, with 7 bases left in between. The CDR3 region has the DNA TGTGCCAGCAGTGAATTCGCCAAGACCCAGTACTTC. Translating it yields CASSEFAKTQYF.

V and J are TRBV30 and TRBJ1-1; D uncertain. The germline CDR1 and CDR2 sequences are GTSNPN and SVGIG (reference sequence). The CDR3 has 13 residues. V lost 0 bases to trimming and J lost 6 bases, with 11 bases between them. CDR3 nucleotides: TGTGCCTGGAGTGTACGATGGGAATCTGAAGCTTTCTTT. It yields the protein CAWSVRWESEAFF.

This chain uses TRBV7-9 with TRBJ1-4; D uncertain. There are 15 residues in the CDR3. Germline values: CDR1 SEHNR, CDR2 FQNEAQ (reference sequence). The ends were cut back, 4 bases at V and 4 bases at J, with 13 bases in the middle. The DNA of the CDR3 is TGTGCCAGCAGCTCGCCGACCGACTATAATGAAAAACTGTTTTTT. This encodes CASSSPTDYNEKLFF.

The CDR3 bases are TGCAGTGCTAGTGACTCCTACGAGCAGTACTTC. Translated, it gives CSASDSYEQYF. The V gene is TRBV20-1, the J gene TRBJ2-7; D unresolved. The CDR3 is made up of 11 amino acids. The germline gives CDR1 DFQATT, CDR2 SNEGSKA (reference sequence). V lost 3 bases and J lost 0, with 3 bases in between.

The chain combines TRBV7-2 with TRBJ2-5; D unclear. Trimming left V 1 base short and J 3 bases short, with 6 bases between. CDR1 and CDR2 (germline): SGHTA, FQGNSA. This CDR3 spans 13 amino acids. In DNA form, the CDR3 reads TGTGCCAGCAGCTTAGAGGTAGAAGAGACCCAGTACTTC. Protein: CASSLEVEETQYF.

The chain is built from TRBV7-2 and TRBJ1-5; TRBD1 matches 7 bases. The CDR3 has 15 amino acids. Unmatched junction bases numbered 4, after V lost 5 bases and J lost 0 bases. Germline CDR1 reads SGHTA; CDR2 reads FQGNSA. CDR3 nucleotides: TGTGCCAGCAGCGAGGGACAGCCTAGCAATCAGCCCCAGCATTTT. It yields the protein CASSEGQPSNQPQHF.

The CDR3 is CASSLGATEGYTF. DNA of the CDR3: TGTGCCAGCAGCTTGGGAGCGACAGAGGGCTACACCTTC. The chain couples TRBV5-4 to TRBJ1-2; possible D gene TRBD1, 5 bases. Trimming stripped 0 bases from V and 8 bases from J, with 11 bases between. Looked up from germline, CDR1 is SGHNT and CDR2 is YYREEE (reference sequence). This CDR3 has 13 amino acids.

This clone has more than one count but fewer than ten. The gene calls are TRBV7-3 and TRBJ1-6, with a possible D match to TRBD1 (5 bases). The CDR3 is 15 amino acids. Germline V gene lookup returns CDR1 SGHTA and CDR2 FQGTGA. Trimming removed 3 bases from V and 9 bases from J, with 15 bases in between. This CDR3 reads CASSFAVGEGSPLHF. Here the CDR3 DNA reads TGTGCCAGCAGCTTCGCTGTAGGGGAGGGTTCACCCCTCCACTTT.

The chain uses TRBV21-1 and TRBJ1-2. TRBV21-1 constitutes a pseudogene. This CDR3 comprises 8 residues. The CDR3 DNA sequence: TGTGCCGGGAATGGCTACACCTTC. Translation gives CAGNGYTF.

The CDR3 region is CASSLGPGTGVYGYTF. For the CDR3, the DNA is TGTGCCAGCAGCTTGGGGCCAGGGACAGGGGTCTATGGCTACACCTTC. The chain recombines TRBV5-4 with TRBJ1-2, with 10 positions matching TRBD1. Germline V gene lookup returns CDR1 SGHNT and CDR2 YYREEE (reference sequence). The trim removed 0 bases at V and 4 bases at J, leaving 6 bases unmatched. This CDR3 is 16 amino acids long. Together with reference TRBV5-4 and TRBJ1-2, the CDR3 gives the full variable domain: ETGVTQSPTHLIKTRGQQVTLRCSSQSGHNTVSWYQQALGQGPQFIFQYYREEENGRGNFPPRFSGLQFPNYSSELNVNALELDDSALYLCASSLGPGTGVYGYTFGSGTRLTVV.

This clone was observed once. The chain uses TRBV6-5 and TRBJ2-7; D is perhaps TRBD1 or TRBD2 (5 bases each). CDR3 length: 12 amino acids. CDR1 and CDR2 from the germline V gene are MNHEY and SVGAGI. Trimming took 10 bases from V and 0 from J, leaving 10 bases between them. CDR3 amino acids: CATGTDSYEQYF. The CDR3 DNA sequence: TGTGCCACCGGGACGGACTCCTACGAGCAGTACTTC.

The chain uses TRBV7-2 and TRBJ1-5, with TRBD1 as a possible D gene (5 bases). The CDR3 covers 14 residues. Trimming cost V 3 bases and J 2 bases, with 8 bases left between them. Per germline, CDR1 SGHTA and CDR2 FQGNSA. CDR3: CASSLTEGNQPQHF. CDR3 bases: TGTGCCAGCAGCTTGACAGAAGGCAATCAGCCCCAGCATTTT.

The chain employs TRBV7-2 and TRBJ2-5; D not certain. CDR1 SGHTA and CDR2 FQGNSA come from the germline V gene. The CDR3 runs 14 residues. With 0 bases removed from V and 6 bases from J, the gap between germline ends came to 11 bases. CDR3 in amino acids: CASSLAVQVQTQYF. CDR3 in DNA: TGTGCCAGCAGCTTAGCGGTGCAGGTCCAGACCCAGTACTTC.

V is TRBV6-5 and J is TRBJ1-5; D uncertain. Trimming pared 6 bases from V and 3 bases from J, leaving 12 bases between. The germline V gene encodes CDR1 MNHEY and CDR2 SVGAGI. The CDR3 sequence is 14 residues long. In DNA, the CDR3 is TGTGCCAGCAGCCAGGCGGACTCCAATCAGCCCCAGCATTTT. Translated: CASSQADSNQPQHF.

Note on this clone: Sequence at one end of the junction differs from germline and may be a read error. This CDR3 reads CASSQGPAANYGYTF. CDR3 in DNA: TGCGCCAGCAGTCAAGGACCGGCAGCTAACTATGGCTACACCTTC. The chain joins TRBV4-1 to TRBJ1-2; D remains ambiguous. Germline V gene data show CDR1 as MGHRA and CDR2 as YSYEKL. The CDR3 is 15 residues long.

The rearrangement links TRBV19 to TRBJ1-4; D gene uncertain. The CDR3 runs to 17 residues. Deletions cut 3 bases from V and 1 base from J, with 15 bases between. Germline V gives CDR1 LNHDA, CDR2 SQIVND (reference sequence). The CDR3 nucleotides are TGTGCCAGTAGTATTGTGGGCGGACCGCAAACTAATGAAAAACTGTTTTTT. This gives the protein CASSIVGGPQTNEKLFF.

This rearrangement joins TRBV9 to TRBJ2-1; TRBD2 matches 8 bases. Trimming at V came to 4 bases and at J to 4 bases, leaving 7 bases not matched to a gene. Germline V gene sequence: CDR1 SGDLS, CDR2 YYNGEE. This CDR3 is 15 amino acids long. CDR3 in amino acids: CASSPGLDMYNEQFF. The DNA of the CDR3 is TGTGCCAGCAGCCCGGGACTAGACATGTACAATGAGCAGTTCTTC.

The chain couples TRBV19 to TRBJ2-5, with D perhaps TRBD2 (7 bases). The length of the CDR3 is 16 residues. The V end lost 5 bases, the J end lost 4 bases, and 20 bases lay between the germline ends. Germline values: CDR1 LNHDA, CDR2 SQIVND (reference sequence). The CDR3 region is CASSLRRGGLGETQYF. CDR3 DNA sequence: TGTGCCAGTAGTCTCAGGAGGGGGGGCCTGGGAGAGACCCAGTACTTC. Supplemented by reference TRBV19 and TRBJ2-5, the full variable domain reads DGGITQSPKYLFRKEGQNVTLSCEQNLNHDAMYWYRQDPGQGLRLIYYSQIVNDFQKGDIAEGYSVSREKKESFPLTVTSAQKNPTAFYLCASSLRRGGLGETQYFGPGTRLLVL.

This clone was counted once. J is TRBJ2-7 and V is TRBV5-5; 9 bases are shared with TRBD1. V trimming: 3 bases; J trimming: 3 bases; junction bases outside the gene matches: 4. Germline CDR1 reads SGHKS; CDR2 reads YYEKEE (reference sequence). This CDR3 region has 14 residues. In DNA form, the CDR3 reads TGTGCCAGCAGCTGGGGGACAGGGTTCTACGAGCAGTACTTC. Amino acid sequence: CASSWGTGFYEQYF.

The V call is TRBV2, the J call TRBJ2-1, with D perhaps matching TRBD1 (6 bases). This CDR3 has 12 residues. Germline V gene sequence: CDR1 SNHLY, CDR2 FYNNEI. V was cut by 8 bases and J by 5 bases, with 10 bases left in between. CDR3: CASDRDNNEQFF. The CDR3 nucleotides are TGTGCCAGCGATAGGGACAACAATGAGCAGTTCTTC.

CDR3 DNA sequence: TGTGCCAGCAGTATCCGGGCCGAGTGGGCCCAGTACTTC. Translated, it gives CASSIRAEWAQYF. The gene calls are TRBV27 and TRBJ2-5; D uncertain. CDR1 and CDR2 from the germline V gene are MNHEY and SMNVEV (reference sequence). V lost 5 bases and J 9 bases, leaving 16 bases between the germline ends. The CDR3 is made up of 13 amino acids.

The V gene is TRBV10-2, the J gene TRBJ2-3, with no clear D. The germline CDR1 and CDR2 sequences are WSHSY and SAAADI. CDR3 length: 14 residues. Trimming removed 5 bases at V and 0 bases at J, with 9 bases between. The DNA for the CDR3 is TGCGCCAGCAGTAGGGCCCATAGCACAGATACGCAGTATTTT. This sequence encodes CASSRAHSTDTQYF.

This clone showed up just a few times. The V gene is TRBV2, the J gene TRBJ2-1; TRBD2 matches 10 bases. CDR1 is SNHLY and CDR2 is FYNNEI in the germline V gene. The CDR3 is made up of 14 amino acids. Unmatched junction bases numbered 7, after V lost 6 bases and J lost 8 bases. DNA of the CDR3: TGTGCCAGCAGGACTAGCGGGTTTGGCGATGAGCAGTTCTTC. It translates to CASRTSGFGDEQFF.

The chain is built from TRBV18 and TRBJ1-5, with D hard to call. Trimming shortened V by 4 bases and J by 0 bases, and 4 bases separated the two germline ends. This CDR3 has 13 residues. Germline loops: CDR1 KGHSH, CDR2 LQKENI. The CDR3 loop is CASSQGSNQPQHF. CDR3 nucleotide sequence: TGTGCCAGCTCACAGGGTAGCAATCAGCCCCAGCATTTT.